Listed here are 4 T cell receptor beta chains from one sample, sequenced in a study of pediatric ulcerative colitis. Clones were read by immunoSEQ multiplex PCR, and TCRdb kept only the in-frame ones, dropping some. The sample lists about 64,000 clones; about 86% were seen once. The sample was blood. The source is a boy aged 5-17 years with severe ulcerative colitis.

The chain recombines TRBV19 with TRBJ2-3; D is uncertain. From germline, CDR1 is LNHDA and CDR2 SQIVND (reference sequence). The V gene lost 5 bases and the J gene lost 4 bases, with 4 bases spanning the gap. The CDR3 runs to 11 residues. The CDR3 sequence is CASSEADTQYF. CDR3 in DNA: TGTGCCAGTAGTGAGGCAGATACGCAGTATTTT.

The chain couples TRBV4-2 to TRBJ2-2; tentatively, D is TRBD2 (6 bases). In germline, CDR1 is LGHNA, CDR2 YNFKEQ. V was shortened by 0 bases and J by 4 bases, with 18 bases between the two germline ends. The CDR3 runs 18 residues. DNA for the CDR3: TGTGCCAGCAGCCAAGATCGGGGGTGGGGAAGAACCACCGGGGAGCTGTTTTTT. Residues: CASSQDRGWGRTTGELFF.

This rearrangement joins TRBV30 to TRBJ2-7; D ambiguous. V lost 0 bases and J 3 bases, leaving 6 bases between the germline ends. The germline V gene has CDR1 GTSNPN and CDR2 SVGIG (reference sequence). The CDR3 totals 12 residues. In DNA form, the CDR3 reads TGTGCCTGGAGTGTACTCAACTACGAGCAGTACTTC. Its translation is CAWSVLNYEQYF.

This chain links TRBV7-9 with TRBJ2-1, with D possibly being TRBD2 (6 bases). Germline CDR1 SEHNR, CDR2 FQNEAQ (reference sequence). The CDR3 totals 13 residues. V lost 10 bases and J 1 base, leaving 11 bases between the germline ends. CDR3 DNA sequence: TGTGCCACCACGGGGGATTCCTACAATGAGCAGTTCTTC. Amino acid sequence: CATTGDSYNEQFF. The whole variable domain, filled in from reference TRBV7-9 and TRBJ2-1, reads DTGVSQNPRHKITKRGQNVTFRCDPISEHNRLYWYRQTLGQGPEFLTYFQNEAQLEKSRLLSDRFSAERPKGSFSTLEIQRTEQGDSAMYLCATTGDSYNEQFFGPGTRLTVL.